The T cell receptor beta chain under discussion was sequenced for a study of post-analysis software for immune sequencing data. Background on the study: Included among the disease courses, which were recorded for the cohort, were relapsing-remitting, secondary progressive and progressive-relapsing multiple sclerosis.

The study, taken as a whole, reports: Samples from a shared batch, those prepared together, strongly co-clustered by F measure. Controls significantly exceeded multiple sclerosis patients in normalized Chao1 diversity. Several TRBV segments (TRBV5-6, TRBV5-1 and TRBV20-1 among them) occurred more frequently in patients than in controls.

Details on this clonotype: What it binds is unknown.

This CDR3 is 14 amino acids long. Trimming left V 6 bases short and J 4 bases short, with 15 bases between. Looked up from germline, CDR1 is LNHDA and CDR2 is SQIVND (reference sequence). Unique molecular identifiers featured in each of the TCR beta cDNA libraries. TCRdb passed the PCR reads through MiXCR, listing each CDR3 protein once. The sample holds around 770,000 distinct CDR3 sequences, 46% seen once. This sequence originates from a girl aged 5-17 years with multiple sclerosis. Input material: blood. This rearrangement joins TRBV19 to TRBJ1-1, with D maybe TRBD1 (5 bases). CDR3 DNA: TGTGCCAGTAGGGTGGACATTGGGGGCACTGAAGCTTTCTTT. It codes for CASRVDIGGTEAFF.